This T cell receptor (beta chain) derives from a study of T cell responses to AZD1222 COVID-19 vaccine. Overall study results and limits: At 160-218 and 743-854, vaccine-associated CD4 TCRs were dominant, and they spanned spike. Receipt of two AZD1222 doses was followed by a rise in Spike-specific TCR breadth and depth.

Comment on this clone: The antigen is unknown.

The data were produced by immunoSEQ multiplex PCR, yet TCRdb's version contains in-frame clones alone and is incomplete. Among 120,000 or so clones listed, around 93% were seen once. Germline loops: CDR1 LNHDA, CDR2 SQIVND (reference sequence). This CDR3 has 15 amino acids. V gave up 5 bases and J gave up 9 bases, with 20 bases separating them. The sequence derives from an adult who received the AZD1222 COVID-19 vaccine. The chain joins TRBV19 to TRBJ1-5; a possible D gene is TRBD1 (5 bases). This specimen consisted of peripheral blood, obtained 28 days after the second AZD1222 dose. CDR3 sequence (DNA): TGTGCCAGTAGTCGTAACTGGAAAGGGGAAGGGCCCCAGCATTTT. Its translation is CASSRNWKGEGPQHF.